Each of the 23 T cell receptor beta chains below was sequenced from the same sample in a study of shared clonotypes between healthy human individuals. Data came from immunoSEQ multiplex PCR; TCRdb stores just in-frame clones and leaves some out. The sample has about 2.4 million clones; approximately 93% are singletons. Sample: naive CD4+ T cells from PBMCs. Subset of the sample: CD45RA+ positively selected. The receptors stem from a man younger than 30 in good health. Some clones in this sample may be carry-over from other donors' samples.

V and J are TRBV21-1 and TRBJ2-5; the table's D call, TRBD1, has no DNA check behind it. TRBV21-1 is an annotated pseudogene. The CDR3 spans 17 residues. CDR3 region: CASSKRVDRSHRETQYF. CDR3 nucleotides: TGTGCCAGCAGCAAAAGGGTGGACAGGAGCCATAGGGAGACCCAGTACTTC.

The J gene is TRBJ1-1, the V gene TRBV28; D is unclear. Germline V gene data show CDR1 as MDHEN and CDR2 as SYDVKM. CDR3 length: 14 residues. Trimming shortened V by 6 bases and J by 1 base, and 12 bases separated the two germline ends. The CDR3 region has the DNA TGTGCCAGCAGCGTAGTCCTCCGGAACACTGAAGCTTTCTTT. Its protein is CASSVVLRNTEAFF.

CDR3 sequence: CASSSGTSATYEQYF. Written as DNA, the CDR3 is TGTGCCAGCAGTTCCGGGACTAGCGCTACCTACGAGCAGTACTTC. The rearrangement joins TRBV21-1 to TRBJ2-7; no DNA check was done on the table's D call, TRBD2. TRBV21-1 counts as a pseudogene. The CDR3 has 15 amino acids.

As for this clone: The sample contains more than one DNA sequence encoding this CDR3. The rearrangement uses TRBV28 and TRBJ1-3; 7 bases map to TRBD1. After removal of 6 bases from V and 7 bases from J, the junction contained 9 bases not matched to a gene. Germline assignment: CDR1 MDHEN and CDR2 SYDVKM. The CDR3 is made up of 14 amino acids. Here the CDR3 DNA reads TGTGCCAGCAGCTCGACAGGGCTGGGTAACACCATATATTTT. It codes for CASSSTGLGNTIYF.

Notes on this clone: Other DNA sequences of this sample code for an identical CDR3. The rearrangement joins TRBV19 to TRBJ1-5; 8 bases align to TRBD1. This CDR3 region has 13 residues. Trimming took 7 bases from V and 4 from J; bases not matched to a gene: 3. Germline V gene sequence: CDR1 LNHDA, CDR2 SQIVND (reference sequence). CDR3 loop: CASKDRGNQPQHF. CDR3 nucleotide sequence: TGTGCCAGTAAAGACAGGGGAAATCAGCCCCAGCATTTT.

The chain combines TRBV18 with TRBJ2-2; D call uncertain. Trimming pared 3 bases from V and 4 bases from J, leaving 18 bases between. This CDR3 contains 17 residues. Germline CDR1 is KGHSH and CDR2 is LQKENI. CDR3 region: CASSPYGSGRRTGELFF. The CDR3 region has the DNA TGTGCCAGCTCACCCTACGGCTCAGGACGGCGCACCGGGGAGCTGTTTTTT.

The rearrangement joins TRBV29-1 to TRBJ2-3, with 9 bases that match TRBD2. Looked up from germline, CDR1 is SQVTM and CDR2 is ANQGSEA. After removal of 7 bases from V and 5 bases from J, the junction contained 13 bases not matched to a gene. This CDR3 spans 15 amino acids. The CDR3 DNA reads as TGCAGCGCCACGTTCGGGACTAGCAGTCGAGATACGCAGTATTTT. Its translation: CSATFGTSSRDTQYF.

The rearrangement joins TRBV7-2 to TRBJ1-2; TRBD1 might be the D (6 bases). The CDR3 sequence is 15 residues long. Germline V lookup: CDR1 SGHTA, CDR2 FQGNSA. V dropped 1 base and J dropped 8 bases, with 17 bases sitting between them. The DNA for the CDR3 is TGTGCCAGCAGCTTAGTGGGTTGGGATCAGGGGGGCTACACCTTC. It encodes CASSLVGWDQGGYTF.

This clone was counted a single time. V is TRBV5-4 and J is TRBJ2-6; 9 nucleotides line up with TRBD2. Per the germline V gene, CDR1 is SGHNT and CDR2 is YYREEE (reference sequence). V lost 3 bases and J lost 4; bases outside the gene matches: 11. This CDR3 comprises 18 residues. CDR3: CASSSMAGGPGGANVLTF. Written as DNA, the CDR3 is TGTGCCAGCAGCTCTATGGCGGGAGGGCCGGGAGGGGCCAACGTCCTGACTTTC.

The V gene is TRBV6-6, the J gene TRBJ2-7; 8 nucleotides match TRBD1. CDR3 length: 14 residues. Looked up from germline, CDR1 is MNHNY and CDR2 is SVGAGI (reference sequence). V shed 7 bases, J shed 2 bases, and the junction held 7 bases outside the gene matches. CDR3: CASKTGTGPYEQYF. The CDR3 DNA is TGTGCCAGCAAAACCGGGACAGGCCCCTACGAGCAGTACTTC.

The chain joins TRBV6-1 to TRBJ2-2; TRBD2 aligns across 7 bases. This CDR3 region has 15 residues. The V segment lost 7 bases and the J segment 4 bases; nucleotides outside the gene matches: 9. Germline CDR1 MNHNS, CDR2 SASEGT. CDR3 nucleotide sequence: TGTGCCAGCATGGGGGTGGGAGGGTTCACCGGGGAGCTGTTTTTT. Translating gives CASMGVGGFTGELFF.

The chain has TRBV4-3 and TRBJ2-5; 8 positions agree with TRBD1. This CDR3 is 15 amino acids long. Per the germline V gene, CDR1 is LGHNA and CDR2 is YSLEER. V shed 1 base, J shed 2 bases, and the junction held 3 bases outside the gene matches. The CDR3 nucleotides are TGCGCCAGCAGCCAAGTTCACAGGGGGCAAGAGACCCAGTACTTC. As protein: CASSQVHRGQETQYF.

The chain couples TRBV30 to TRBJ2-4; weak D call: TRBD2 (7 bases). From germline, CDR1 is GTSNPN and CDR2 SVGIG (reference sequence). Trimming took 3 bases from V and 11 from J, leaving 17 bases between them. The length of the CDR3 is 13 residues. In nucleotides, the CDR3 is TGTGCCTGGAGGCCCCGATTGGGGGGGCTTCAGTACTTC. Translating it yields CAWRPRLGGLQYF.

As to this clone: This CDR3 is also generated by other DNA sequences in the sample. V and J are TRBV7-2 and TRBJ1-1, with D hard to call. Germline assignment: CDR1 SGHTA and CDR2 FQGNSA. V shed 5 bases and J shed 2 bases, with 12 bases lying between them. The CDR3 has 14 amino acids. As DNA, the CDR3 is TGTGCCAGCAGCCTACAGAGAGCAAACACTGAAGCTTTCTTT. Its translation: CASSLQRANTEAFF. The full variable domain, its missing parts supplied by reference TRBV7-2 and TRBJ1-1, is GAGVSQSPSNKVTEKGKDVELRCDPISGHTALYWYRQSLGQGLEFLIYFQGNSAPDKSGLPSDRFSAERTGGSVSTLTIQRTQQEDSAVYLCASSLQRANTEAFFGQGTRLTVV.

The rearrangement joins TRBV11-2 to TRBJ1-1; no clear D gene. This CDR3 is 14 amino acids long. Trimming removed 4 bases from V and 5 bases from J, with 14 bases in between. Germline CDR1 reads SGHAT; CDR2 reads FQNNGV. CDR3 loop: CASSSLTVGTEAFF. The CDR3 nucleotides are TGTGCCAGCAGCTCACTGACGGTGGGTACTGAAGCTTTCTTT.

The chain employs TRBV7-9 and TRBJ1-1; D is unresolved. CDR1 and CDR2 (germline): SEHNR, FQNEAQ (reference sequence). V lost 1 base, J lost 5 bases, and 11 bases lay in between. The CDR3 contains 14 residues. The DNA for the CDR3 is TGTGCCAGCAGCTTAGTGCGTGGGGATACTGAAGCTTTCTTT. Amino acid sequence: CASSLVRGDTEAFF.

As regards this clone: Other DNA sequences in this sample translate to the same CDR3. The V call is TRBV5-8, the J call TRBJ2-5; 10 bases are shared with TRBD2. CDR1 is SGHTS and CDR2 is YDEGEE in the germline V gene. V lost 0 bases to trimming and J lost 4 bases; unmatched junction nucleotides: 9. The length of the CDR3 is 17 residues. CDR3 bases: TGTGCCAGCAGCTTGGGAGGCCTAGCGGGAGTGGGAGAGACCCAGTACTTC. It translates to CASSLGGLAGVGETQYF.

The CDR3 DNA follows: TGTGCCAGTAGTATGGGCCTAGCGGGAGGAACCTACAATGAGCAGTTCTTC. Its translation: CASSMGLAGGTYNEQFF. The chain has TRBV19 and TRBJ2-1; TRBD2 matches at 11 bases. Trimming at V came to 3 bases and at J to 2 bases, leaving 6 bases not matched to a gene. In germline, CDR1 is LNHDA, CDR2 SQIVND (reference sequence). The CDR3 loop spans 17 amino acids.

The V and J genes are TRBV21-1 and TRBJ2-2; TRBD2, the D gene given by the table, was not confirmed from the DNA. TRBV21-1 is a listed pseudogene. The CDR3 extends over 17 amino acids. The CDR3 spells CASSKRRGTLSTGELFF. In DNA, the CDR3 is TGTGCCAGCAGCAAAAGGAGGGGAACGTTAAGCACCGGGGAGCTGTTTTTT.

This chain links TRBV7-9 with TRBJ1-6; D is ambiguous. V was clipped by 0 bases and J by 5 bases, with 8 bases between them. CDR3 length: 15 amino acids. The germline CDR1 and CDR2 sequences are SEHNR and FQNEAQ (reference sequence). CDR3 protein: CASSLANVHNSPLHF. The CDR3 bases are TGTGCCAGCAGCTTAGCTAATGTCCATAATTCACCCCTCCACTTT. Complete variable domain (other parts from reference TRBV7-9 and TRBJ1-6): DTGVSQNPRHKITKRGQNVTFRCDPISEHNRLYWYRQTLGQGPEFLTYFQNEAQLEKSRLLSDRFSAERPKGSFSTLEIQRTEQGDSAMYLCASSLANVHNSPLHFGNGTRLTVT.

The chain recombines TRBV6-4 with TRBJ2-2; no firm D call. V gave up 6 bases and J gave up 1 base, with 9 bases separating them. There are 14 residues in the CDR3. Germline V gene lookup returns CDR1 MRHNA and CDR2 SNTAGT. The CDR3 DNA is TGTGCCAGCAGACCGGTCTTGAACACCGGGGAGCTGTTTTTT. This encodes CASRPVLNTGELFF.

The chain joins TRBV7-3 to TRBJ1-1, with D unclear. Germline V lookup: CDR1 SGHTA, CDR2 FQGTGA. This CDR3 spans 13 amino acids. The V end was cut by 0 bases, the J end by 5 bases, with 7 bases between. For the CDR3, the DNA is TGTGCCAGCAGCTTAACCCGGGCTACTGAAGCTTTCTTT. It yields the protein CASSLTRATEAFF.

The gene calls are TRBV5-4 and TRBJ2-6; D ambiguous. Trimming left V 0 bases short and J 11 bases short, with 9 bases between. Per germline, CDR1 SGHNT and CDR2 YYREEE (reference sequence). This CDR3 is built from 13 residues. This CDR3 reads CASSLDTFDVLTF. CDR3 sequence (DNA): TGTGCCAGCAGCTTGGACACGTTCGACGTCCTGACTTTC.